This T cell receptor (beta chain) was observed in a study of T cell repertoires in cytomegalovirus infection (dated by TCRdb to about 2019). Some background on the complete study: Donor HLA type was relevant to the analysis, as public TCR beta signatures indicated carriage of CMV infection together with the matching HLA type. What the work shows at the level of the full study, not this receptor alone: The ex vivo response was dominated by HLA-C-restricted CMV-specific TCR beta clonotypes, which also provided the single most frequent clonotype in two of eight donors. In both this cohort and an independent cohort of some 370 donors, the cumulative frequency of public TCR beta family members distinguished carriers of CMV infection plus the relevant HLA type.

Comment on this clonotype: Its antigen target is currently unknown. No clone much larger than this one lies a single base away; base qualities are absent.

The CDR3 spans 14 residues, from the cysteine through the phenylalanine. Just CDR3 DNA is preserved here, 42 bases in frame from base 1. V is clipped by 1 base and J by 7 bases, and the sequence between their germline boundaries is 12 bases long. CDR1 and CDR2, per the germline V gene (reference sequence), are SEHNR and FQNEAQ. TCRdb lists the instrument as Illumina HiSeq 1500. The public reads were quality trimmed at Q25 with fastp and then assembled into clones with MiXCR by TCRdb, keeping productive beta chains. CDR3 protein sequences are deduplicated, and each keeps its most common genes and DNA. In this sample the table shows around 740,000 distinct CDR3 sequences, less than 40% of which occur a single time. The ten largest make up roughly 2.9% of the sample.

The origin of this receptor is a human donor in good health (CMV status not recorded). Some clones in this sample may be carry-over from other donors' samples. Sequenced input: PBMCs. Here the chain combines TRBV7-9 and TRBJ2-3; the D gene cannot be named for sure. The DNA sequence follows: TGTGCCAGCAGCTTAGGGCAGAGCGAGAATACGCAGTATTTT. Its coded protein is CASSLGQSENTQYF.